This T cell receptor beta chain was obtained from a study of blood T cell repertoires in COVID-19. Study-wide background: The samples span acute and convalescent COVID-19 from the United States, Italy and Spain. PBMCs, B-cell-depleted T cells, or T cells provided the cDNA or gDNA that made up the material.

In the source study's methods: Amplifying reference gene primers gave estimates of nucleated cell counts. Profiling relied on immunoSEQ multiplex PCR, and the TCRdb table lists in-frame clones only, not all of them. V and J calls and clone size follow that table, whereas D and trimming were derived from the DNA. Of fewer than 55,000 clones listed, 81% were seen once; the top ten hold 26%. The V end lost 5 bases, the J end lost 2 bases, and 4 bases lay between the germline ends. CDR3 length equals 10 residues. Germline assignment: CDR1 GTSNPN and CDR2 SVGIG (reference sequence). This TCR was sampled from an elderly woman with COVID-19, enrolled during active disease. Sequences were obtained from peripheral blood. The V gene is TRBV30, the J gene TRBJ2-7, with D hard to call. CDR3 sequence (DNA): TGTGCCTGGGGTACCTACGAGCAGTACTTC. Protein: CAWGTYEQYF.